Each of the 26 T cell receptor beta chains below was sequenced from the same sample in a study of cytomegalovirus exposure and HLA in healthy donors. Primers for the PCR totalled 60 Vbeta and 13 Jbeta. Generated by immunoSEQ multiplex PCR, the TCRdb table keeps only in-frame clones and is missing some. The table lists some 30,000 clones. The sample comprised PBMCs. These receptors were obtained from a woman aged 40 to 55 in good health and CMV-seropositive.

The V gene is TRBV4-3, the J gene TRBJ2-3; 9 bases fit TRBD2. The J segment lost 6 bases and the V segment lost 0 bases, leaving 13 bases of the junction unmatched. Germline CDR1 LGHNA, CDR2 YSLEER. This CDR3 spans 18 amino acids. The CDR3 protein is CASSQDRNSGSFSDTQYF. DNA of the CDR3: TGCGCCAGCAGCCAAGATCGAAATAGCGGGAGTTTTTCCGATACGCAGTATTTT.

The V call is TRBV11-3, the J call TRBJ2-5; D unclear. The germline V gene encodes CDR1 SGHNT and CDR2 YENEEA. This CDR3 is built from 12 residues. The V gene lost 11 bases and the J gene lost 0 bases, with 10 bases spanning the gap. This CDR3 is CAPTHYQETQYF. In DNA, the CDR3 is TGTGCCCCCACCCACTACCAAGAGACCCAGTACTTC.

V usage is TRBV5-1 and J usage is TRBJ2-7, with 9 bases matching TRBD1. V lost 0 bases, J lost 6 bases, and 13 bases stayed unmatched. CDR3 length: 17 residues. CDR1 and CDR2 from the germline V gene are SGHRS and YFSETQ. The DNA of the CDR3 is TGCGCCAGCAGCTTGGAGGGGGGGGACAGGGTCCCCAGCGAGCAGTACTTC. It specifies CASSLEGGDRVPSEQYF.

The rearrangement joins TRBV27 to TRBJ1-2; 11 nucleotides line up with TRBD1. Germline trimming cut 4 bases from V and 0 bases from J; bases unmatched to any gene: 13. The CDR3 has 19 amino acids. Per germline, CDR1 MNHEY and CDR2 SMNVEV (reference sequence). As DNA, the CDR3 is TGTGCCAGCAGTTCCCCGTCCGGGACAGGGGGGGGAGCTAACTATGGCTACACCTTC. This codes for CASSSPSGTGGGANYGYTF.

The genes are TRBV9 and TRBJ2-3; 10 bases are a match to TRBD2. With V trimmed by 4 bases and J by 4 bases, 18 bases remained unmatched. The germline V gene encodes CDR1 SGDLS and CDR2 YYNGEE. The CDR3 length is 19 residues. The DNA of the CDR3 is TGTGCCAGCAGCCCACGGGGGACTGGGAGCGGGAGGGCCTCAGATACGCAGTATTTT. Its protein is CASSPRGTGSGRASDTQYF.

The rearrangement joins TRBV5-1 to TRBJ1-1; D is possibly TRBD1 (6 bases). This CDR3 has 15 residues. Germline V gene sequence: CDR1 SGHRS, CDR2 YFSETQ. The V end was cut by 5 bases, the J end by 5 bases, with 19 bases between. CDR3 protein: CASSPIGARGTEAFF. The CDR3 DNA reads TGCGCCAGCAGTCCGATAGGGGCTAGGGGGACTGAAGCTTTCTTT.

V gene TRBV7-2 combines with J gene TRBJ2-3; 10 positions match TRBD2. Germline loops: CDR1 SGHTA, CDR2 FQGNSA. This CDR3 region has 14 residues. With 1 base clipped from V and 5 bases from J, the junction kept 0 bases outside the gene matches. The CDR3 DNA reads TGTGCCAGCAGCTTAGGACTAGCGGGAGATACGCAGTATTTT. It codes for CASSLGLAGDTQYF.

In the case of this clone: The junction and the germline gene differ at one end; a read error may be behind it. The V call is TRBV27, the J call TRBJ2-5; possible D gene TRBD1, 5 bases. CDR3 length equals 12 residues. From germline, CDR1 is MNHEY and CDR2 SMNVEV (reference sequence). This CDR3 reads CEENRHQETQYF. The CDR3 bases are TGCGAAGAGAACAGGCATCAAGAGACCCAGTACTTC.

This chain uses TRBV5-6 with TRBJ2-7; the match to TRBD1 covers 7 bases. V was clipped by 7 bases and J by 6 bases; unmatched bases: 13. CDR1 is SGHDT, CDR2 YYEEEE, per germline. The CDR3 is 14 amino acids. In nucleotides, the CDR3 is TGTGCCAGCTCCCCTAATCCCCGGGACAGCGAGCAGTACTTC. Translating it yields CASSPNPRDSEQYF.

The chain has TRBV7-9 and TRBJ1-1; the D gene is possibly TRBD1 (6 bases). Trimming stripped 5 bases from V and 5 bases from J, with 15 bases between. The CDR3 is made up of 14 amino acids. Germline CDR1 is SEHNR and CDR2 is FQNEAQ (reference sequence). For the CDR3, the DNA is TGTGCCAGCAGCCCAGGACAGCCGGGGACTGAAGCTTTCTTT. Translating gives CASSPGQPGTEAFF.

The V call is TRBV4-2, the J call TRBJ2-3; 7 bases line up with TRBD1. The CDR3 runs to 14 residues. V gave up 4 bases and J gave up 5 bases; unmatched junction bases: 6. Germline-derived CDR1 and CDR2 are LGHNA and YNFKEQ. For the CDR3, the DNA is TGTGCCAGCAGCCCCCGGGACAGAGGAGATACGCAGTATTTT. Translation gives CASSPRDRGDTQYF.

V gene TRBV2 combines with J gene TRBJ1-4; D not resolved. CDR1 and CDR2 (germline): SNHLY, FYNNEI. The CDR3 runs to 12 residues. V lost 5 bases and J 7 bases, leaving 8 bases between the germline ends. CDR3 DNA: TGTGCCAGCAGTAGGAGTAGTGAAAAACTGTTTTTT. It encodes CASSRSSEKLFF.

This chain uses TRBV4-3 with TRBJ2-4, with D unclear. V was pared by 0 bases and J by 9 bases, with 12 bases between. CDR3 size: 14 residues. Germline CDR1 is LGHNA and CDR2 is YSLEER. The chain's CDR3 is CASSQDVLEAIQYF. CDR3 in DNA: TGCGCCAGCAGCCAAGACGTCCTAGAGGCCATTCAGTACTTC.

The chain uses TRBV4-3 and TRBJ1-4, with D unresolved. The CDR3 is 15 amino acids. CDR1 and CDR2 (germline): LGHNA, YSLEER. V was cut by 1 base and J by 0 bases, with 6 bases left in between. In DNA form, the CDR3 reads TGCGCCAGCAGCCAAGGGGCTGCAACTAATGAAAAACTGTTTTTT. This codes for CASSQGAATNEKLFF.

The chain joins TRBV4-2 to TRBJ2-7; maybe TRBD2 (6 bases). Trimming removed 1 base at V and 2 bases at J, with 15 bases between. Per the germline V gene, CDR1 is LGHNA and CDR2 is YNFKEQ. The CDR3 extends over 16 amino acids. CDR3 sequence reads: CASSQGIAENPYEQYF. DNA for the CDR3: TGTGCCAGCAGCCAAGGAATAGCGGAAAACCCCTACGAGCAGTACTTC.

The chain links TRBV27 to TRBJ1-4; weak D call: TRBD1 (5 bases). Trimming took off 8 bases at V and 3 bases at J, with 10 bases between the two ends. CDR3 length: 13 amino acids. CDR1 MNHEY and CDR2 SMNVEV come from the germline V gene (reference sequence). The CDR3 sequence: CASAGGANEKLFF. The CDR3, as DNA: TGTGCCAGCGCGGGGGGGGCTAATGAAAAACTGTTTTTT.

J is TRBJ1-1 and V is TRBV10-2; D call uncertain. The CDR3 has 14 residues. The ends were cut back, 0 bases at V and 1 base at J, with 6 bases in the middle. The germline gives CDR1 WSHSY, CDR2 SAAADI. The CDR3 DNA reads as TGCGCCAGCAGTGAGTCTGGGCAGAACACTGAAGCTTTCTTT. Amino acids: CASSESGQNTEAFF.

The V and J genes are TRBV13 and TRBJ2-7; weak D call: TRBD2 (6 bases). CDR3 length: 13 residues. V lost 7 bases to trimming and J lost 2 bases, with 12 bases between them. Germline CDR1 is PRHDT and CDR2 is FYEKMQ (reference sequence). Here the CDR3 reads CASKRAGTYEQYF. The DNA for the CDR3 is TGTGCCAGCAAGAGGGCGGGAACCTACGAGCAGTACTTC.

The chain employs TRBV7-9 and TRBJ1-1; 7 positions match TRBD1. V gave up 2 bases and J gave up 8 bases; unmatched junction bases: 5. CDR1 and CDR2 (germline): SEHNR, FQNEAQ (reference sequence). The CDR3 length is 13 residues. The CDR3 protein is CASSLTGQVEAFF. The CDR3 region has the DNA TGTGCCAGCAGCTTAACCGGACAGGTCGAAGCTTTCTTT.

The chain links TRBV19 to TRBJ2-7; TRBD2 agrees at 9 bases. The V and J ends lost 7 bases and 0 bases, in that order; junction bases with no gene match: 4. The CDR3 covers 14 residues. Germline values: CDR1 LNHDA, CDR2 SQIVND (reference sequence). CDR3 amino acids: CASMGTSSSYEQYF. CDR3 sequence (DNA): TGTGCCAGTATGGGGACTAGCAGCTCCTACGAGCAGTACTTC.

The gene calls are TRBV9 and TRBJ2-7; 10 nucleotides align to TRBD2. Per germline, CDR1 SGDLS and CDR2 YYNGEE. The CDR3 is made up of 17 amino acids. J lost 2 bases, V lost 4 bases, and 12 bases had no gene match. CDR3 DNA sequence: TGTGCCAGCAGCCTCGGTGGGGGACTAGCGACCACCTACGAGCAGTACTTC. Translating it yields CASSLGGGLATTYEQYF.

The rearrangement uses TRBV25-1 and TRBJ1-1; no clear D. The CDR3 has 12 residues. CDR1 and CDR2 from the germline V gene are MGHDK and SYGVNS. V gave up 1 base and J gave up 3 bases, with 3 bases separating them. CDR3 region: CASSELYTEAFF. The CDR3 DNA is TGTGCCAGCAGTGAATTATACACTGAAGCTTTCTTT.

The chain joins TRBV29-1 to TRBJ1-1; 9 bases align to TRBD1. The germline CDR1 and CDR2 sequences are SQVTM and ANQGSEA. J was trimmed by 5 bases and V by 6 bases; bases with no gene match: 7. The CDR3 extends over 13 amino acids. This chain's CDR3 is CSVEGQGRTEAFF. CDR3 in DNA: TGCAGCGTCGAGGGACAGGGAAGAACTGAAGCTTTCTTT.

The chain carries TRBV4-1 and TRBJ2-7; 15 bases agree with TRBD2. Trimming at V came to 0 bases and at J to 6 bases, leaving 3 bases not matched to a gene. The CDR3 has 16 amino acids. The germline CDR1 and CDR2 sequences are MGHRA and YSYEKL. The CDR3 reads CASSQEPGLAGGEQYF. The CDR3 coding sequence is TGCGCCAGCAGCCAAGAACCGGGACTAGCGGGAGGCGAGCAGTACTTC.

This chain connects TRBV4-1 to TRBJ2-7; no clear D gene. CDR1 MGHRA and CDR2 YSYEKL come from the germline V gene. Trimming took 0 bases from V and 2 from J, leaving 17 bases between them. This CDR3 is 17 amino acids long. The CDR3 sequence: CASSQDRRSPAAYEQYF. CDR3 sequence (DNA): TGCGCCAGCAGCCAAGATAGACGTTCCCCTGCGGCCTACGAGCAGTACTTC.

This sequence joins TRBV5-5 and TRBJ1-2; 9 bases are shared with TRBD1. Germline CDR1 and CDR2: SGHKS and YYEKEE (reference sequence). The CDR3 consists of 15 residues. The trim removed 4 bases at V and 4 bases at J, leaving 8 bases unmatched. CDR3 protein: CASSSRDRAVYGYTF. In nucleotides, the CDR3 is TGTGCCAGCAGCAGCCGGGACAGGGCAGTCTATGGCTACACCTTC.